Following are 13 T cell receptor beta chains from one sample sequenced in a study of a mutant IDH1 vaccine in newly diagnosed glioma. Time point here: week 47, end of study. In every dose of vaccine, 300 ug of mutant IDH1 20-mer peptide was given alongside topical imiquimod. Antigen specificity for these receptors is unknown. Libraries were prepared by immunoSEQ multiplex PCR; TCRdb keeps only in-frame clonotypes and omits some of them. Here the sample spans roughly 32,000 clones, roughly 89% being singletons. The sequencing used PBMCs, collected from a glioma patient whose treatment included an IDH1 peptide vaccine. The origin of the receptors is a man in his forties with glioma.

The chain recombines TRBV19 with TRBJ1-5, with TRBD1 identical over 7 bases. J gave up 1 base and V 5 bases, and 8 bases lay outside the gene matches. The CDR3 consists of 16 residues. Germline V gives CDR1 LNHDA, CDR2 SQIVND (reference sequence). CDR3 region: CASSSPWGQSNQPQHF. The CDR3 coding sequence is TGTGCCAGTAGTTCGCCTTGGGGACAGAGCAATCAGCCCCAGCATTTT.

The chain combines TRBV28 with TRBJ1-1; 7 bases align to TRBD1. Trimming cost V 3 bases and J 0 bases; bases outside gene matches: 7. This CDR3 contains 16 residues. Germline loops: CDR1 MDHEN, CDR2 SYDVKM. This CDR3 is CASSLGGGWMNTEAFF. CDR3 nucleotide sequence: TGTGCCAGCAGTTTGGGAGGGGGCTGGATGAACACTGAAGCTTTCTTT.

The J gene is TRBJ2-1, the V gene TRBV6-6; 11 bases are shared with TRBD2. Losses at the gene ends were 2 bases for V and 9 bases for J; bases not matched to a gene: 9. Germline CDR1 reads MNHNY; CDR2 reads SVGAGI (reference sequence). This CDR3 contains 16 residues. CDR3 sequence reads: CASSYGTSGGQSEQFF. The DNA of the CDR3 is TGTGCCAGCAGTTACGGGACTAGCGGCGGGCAGAGTGAGCAGTTCTTC.

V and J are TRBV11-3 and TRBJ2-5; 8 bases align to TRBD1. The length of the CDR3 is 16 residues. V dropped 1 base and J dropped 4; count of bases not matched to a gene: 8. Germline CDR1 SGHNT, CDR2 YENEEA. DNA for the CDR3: TGTGCCAGCAGCTTAGGGGGACAGGCCGAGGCAGAGACCCAGTACTTC. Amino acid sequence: CASSLGGQAEAETQYF.

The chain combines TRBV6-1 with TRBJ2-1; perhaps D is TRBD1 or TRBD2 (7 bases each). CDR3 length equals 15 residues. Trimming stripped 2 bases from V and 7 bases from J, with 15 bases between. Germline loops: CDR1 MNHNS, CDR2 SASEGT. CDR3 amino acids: CASSEWREGANEQFF. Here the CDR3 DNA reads TGTGCCAGCAGTGAATGGAGGGAGGGGGCGAATGAGCAGTTCTTC.

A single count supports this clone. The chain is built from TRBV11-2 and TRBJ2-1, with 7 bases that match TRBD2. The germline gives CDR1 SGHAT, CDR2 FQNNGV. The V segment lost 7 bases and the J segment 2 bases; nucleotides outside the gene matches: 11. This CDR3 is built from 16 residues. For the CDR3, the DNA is TGTGCCAGCAAGCCTGGGAGGGGTAGCACCTACAATGAGCAGTTCTTC. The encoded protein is CASKPGRGSTYNEQFF.

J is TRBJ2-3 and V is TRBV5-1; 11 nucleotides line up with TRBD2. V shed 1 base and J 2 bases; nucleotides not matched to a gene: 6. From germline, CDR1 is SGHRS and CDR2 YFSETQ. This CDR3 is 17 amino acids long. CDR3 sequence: CASSLRGLAVYTDTQYF. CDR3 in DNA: TGCGCCAGCAGCTTGAGGGGACTAGCGGTCTACACAGATACGCAGTATTTT.

The CDR3 DNA reads as TGCGCCAGCAGCCCGGGGACTTCATGGGACTATGGCTACACCTTC. Protein sequence: CASSPGTSWDYGYTF. V is TRBV4-1 and J is TRBJ1-2; maybe TRBD1 (5 bases). The CDR3 covers 15 residues. V dropped 4 bases and J dropped 3 bases, with 15 bases sitting between them. The germline V gene has CDR1 MGHRA and CDR2 YSYEKL.

CDR3: CASSLQTSGEDTQYF. CDR3 sequence (DNA): TGTGCCAGCAGCTTACAGACTAGCGGGGAAGATACGCAGTATTTT. The V gene is TRBV7-2, the J gene TRBJ2-3; TRBD2 matches at 11 bases. The V gene end was trimmed by 2 bases and the J gene end by 5 bases; junction bases not matched to a gene: 3. The CDR3 is 15 amino acids. Germline V gives CDR1 SGHTA, CDR2 FQGNSA.

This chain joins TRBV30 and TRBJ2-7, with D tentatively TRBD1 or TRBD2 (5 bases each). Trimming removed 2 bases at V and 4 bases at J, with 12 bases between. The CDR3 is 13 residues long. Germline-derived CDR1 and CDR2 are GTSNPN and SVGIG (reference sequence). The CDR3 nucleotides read TGTGCCTGGAGTCGGGGCAGAGTTTACGAGCAGTACGTC. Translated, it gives CAWSRGRVYEQYV.

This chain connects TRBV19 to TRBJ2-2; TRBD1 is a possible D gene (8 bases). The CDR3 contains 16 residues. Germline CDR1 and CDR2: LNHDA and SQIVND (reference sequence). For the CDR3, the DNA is TGTGCGGTAACCGCCGAACAGGGGGGGCACACCGGGGAGCTGTTTTTT. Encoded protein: CAVTAEQGGHTGELFF.

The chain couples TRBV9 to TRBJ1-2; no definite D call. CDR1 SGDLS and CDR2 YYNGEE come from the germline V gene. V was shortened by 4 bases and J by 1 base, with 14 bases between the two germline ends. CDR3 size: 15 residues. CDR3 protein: CASSTRGIGNYGYTF. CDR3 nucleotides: TGTGCCAGCAGCACTCGAGGGATCGGTAACTATGGCTACACCTTC. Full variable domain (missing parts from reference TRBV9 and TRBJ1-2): DSGVTQTPKHLITATGQRVTLRCSPRSGDLSVYWYQQSLDQGLQFLIQYYNGEERAKGNILERFSAQQFPDLHSELNLSSLELGDSALYFCASSTRGIGNYGYTFGSGTRLTVV.

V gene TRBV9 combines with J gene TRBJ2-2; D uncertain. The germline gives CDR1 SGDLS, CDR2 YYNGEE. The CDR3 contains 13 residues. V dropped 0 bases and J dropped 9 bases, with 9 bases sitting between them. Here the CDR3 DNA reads TGTGCCAGCAGCGTAGGCGAGGCCCGGGAGCTGTTTTTT. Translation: CASSVGEARELFF.